This TCR beta chain comes out of a study of cytomegalovirus exposure and HLA in healthy donors. Study findings and constraints: The investigators catalogued some 160 TCR beta chains as cytomegalovirus-associated. In vitro work confirmed that a few CMV-associated chains recognize CMV antigens.

Measured with immunoSEQ multiplex PCR; TCRdb has only the in-frame clones, and not every one. The table lists 150,000 to 200,000 clones, about four fifths of them singletons, with about 7% in the top ten. V trimming: 2 bases; J trimming: 5 bases; junction bases outside the gene matches: 4. The CDR3 sequence is 15 residues long. Germline V lookup: CDR1 SGHRS, CDR2 YFSETQ. Worth noting for this clone: What it binds is unknown.

Sequences were obtained from PBMCs. The chain combines TRBV5-1 with TRBJ2-5; 12 bases align to TRBD2. The receptor comes from a man between 18 and 35 years old in good health and CMV-seropositive. Here the CDR3 reads CASSFSTSGSETQYF. The CDR3 region has the DNA TGCGCCAGCAGCTTTTCGACTAGCGGGAGCGAGACCCAGTACTTC.